These 11 T cell receptor beta chains came from one sample sequenced in a study of CD8+ T cells in alopecia areata. RNA, once extracted, was reverse transcribed into cDNA for use as the sequencing template. Assay used: immunoSEQ multiplex PCR; TCRdb lists only in-frame clones, some missing. The table includes around 65,000 clones, approximately 46% detected once. This material consisted of CD8+ T cells sorted from blood, taken at week 0. The receptor set was obtained from a human donor with alopecia areata.

CDR3 sequence (DNA): TGTGCCAGCAGCTCGGGAGTGGGTTCCGATGAGCAGTTCTTC. This sequence encodes CASSSGVGSDEQFF. The chain is built from TRBV9 and TRBJ2-1; TRBD2 is a possible D gene (6 bases). Trimming took off 4 bases at V and 8 bases at J, with 16 bases between the two ends. This CDR3 is 14 amino acids long. Germline CDR1 is SGDLS and CDR2 is YYNGEE.

V is TRBV19 and J is TRBJ2-7; 7 positions agree with TRBD2. From germline, CDR1 is LNHDA and CDR2 SQIVND (reference sequence). The CDR3 extends over 15 amino acids. V trimming: 3 bases; J trimming: 4 bases; junction bases outside the gene matches: 9. The CDR3 DNA follows: TGTGCCAGTAGTATTTCTGCGGGAGACAGTTACGAGCAGTACTTC. This sequence encodes CASSISAGDSYEQYF.

This sequence joins TRBV29-1 and TRBJ1-5; 7 nucleotides align to TRBD1. The CDR3 consists of 13 residues. The V gene end was trimmed by 7 bases and the J gene end by 4 bases; junction bases not matched to a gene: 7. Germline assignment: CDR1 SQVTM and CDR2 ANQGSEA. The CDR3 DNA reads as TGCAGCGCTAACTGGGACAGTAATCAGCCCCAGCATTTT. Its translation: CSANWDSNQPQHF.

This clone came up a few times. DNA of the CDR3: TGCGCCAGCAGCCCCGGGGGGGCAGTGTACCAAGAGACCCAGTACTTC. Its protein is CASSPGGAVYQETQYF. The V and J genes are TRBV4-1 and TRBJ2-5; TRBD2 matches 8 bases. With V trimmed by 4 bases and J by 0 bases, 7 bases remained unmatched. Germline V CDR1 and CDR2: MGHRA, YSYEKL. This CDR3 contains 16 residues.

V usage is TRBV4-1 and J usage is TRBJ2-5; 8 bases agree with TRBD1. V dropped 2 bases and J dropped 5; count of bases not matched to a gene: 10. Germline loops: CDR1 MGHRA, CDR2 YSYEKL. The CDR3 runs 16 residues. The CDR3 protein is CASSQRGLRGQETQYF. The CDR3 region has the DNA TGCGCCAGCAGCCAACGGGGACTCAGGGGGCAGGAGACCCAGTACTTC.

DNA of the CDR3: TGTGCCAGCAGCCCGACGCCGAGCTCCTACAATGAGCAGTTCTTC. The encoded protein is CASSPTPSSYNEQFF. The chain joins TRBV7-9 to TRBJ2-1; D is unclear. In germline, CDR1 is SEHNR, CDR2 FQNEAQ (reference sequence). The length of the CDR3 is 15 residues. Trimming pared 5 bases from V and 0 bases from J, leaving 11 bases between. The variable domain in full, with the rest retrieved from reference TRBV7-9 and TRBJ2-1, is DTGVSQNPRHKITKRGQNVTFRCDPISEHNRLYWYRQTLGQGPEFLTYFQNEAQLEKSRLLSDRFSAERPKGSFSTLEIQRTEQGDSAMYLCASSPTPSSYNEQFFGPGTRLTVL.

The chain recombines TRBV27 with TRBJ1-1; the match to TRBD1 covers 7 bases. Trimming at V came to 6 bases and at J to 5 bases, leaving 6 bases not matched to a gene. The CDR3 extends over 13 amino acids. Germline CDR1 and CDR2: MNHEY and SMNVEV (reference sequence). As DNA, the CDR3 is TGTGCCAGCAGACAGGGGTTCAGAACTGAAGCTTTCTTT. Its translation: CASRQGFRTEAFF.

The sample holds a few counts of this clone. The chain is built from TRBV29-1 and TRBJ2-5; D perhaps matches TRBD1 (6 bases). V gave up 0 bases and J gave up 0 bases, with 17 bases separating them. The CDR3 is 17 amino acids. Germline CDR1 SQVTM, CDR2 ANQGSEA. The CDR3 DNA reads as TGCAGCGTTGAAGATCCAGTCGGACAGCAAAACCAAGAGACCCAGTACTTC. Protein: CSVEDPVGQQNQETQYF.

This clone was counted a few times. The rearrangement joins TRBV7-3 to TRBJ2-3, with 7 bases matching TRBD1. CDR3 length equals 15 residues. V trimming: 2 bases; J trimming: 2 bases; junction bases outside the gene matches: 4. Germline loops: CDR1 SGHTA, CDR2 FQGTGA. The CDR3 spells CASSLGDSITDTQYF. CDR3 nucleotides: TGTGCCAGCAGCTTAGGGGACAGCATCACAGATACGCAGTATTTT.

The V and J genes are TRBV5-1 and TRBJ1-2; 9 bases map to TRBD1. This CDR3 is 14 amino acids long. In germline, CDR1 is SGHRS, CDR2 YFSETQ. V was pared by 3 bases and J by 4 bases, with 4 bases of the junction left unmatched. CDR3 residues: CASSSRTGVYGYTF. The DNA of the CDR3 is TGCGCCAGCAGCTCACGGACAGGGGTCTATGGCTACACCTTC.

This chain links TRBV2 with TRBJ2-3; D unclear. The CDR3 loop spans 12 amino acids. The germline V and J ends were trimmed by 4 bases and 4 bases, with 6 bases remaining between them. Germline V gene data show CDR1 as SNHLY and CDR2 as FYNNEI. Here the CDR3 reads CASSAWADTQYF. For the CDR3, the DNA is TGTGCCAGCAGTGCATGGGCAGATACGCAGTATTTT.